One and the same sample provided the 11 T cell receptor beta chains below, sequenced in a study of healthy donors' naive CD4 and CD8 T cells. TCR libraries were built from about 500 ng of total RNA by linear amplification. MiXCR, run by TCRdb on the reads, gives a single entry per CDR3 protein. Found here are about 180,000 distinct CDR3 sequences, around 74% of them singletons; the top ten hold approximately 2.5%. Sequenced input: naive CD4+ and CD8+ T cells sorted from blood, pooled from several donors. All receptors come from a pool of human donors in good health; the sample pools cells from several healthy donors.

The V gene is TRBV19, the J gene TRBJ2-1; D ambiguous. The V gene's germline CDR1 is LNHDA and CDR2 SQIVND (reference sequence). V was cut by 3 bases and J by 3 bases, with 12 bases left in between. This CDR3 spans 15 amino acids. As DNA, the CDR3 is TGTGCCAGTAGTATCGGGCAAAGGTACTACAATGAGCAGTTCTTC. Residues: CASSIGQRYYNEQFF.

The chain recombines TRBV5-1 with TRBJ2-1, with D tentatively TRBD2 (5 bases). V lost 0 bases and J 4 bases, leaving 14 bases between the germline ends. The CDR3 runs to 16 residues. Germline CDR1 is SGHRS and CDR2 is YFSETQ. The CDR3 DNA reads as TGCGCCAGCAGCTTGGGAGGGAGCGTCCTATACAATGAGCAGTTCTTC. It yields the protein CASSLGGSVLYNEQFF.

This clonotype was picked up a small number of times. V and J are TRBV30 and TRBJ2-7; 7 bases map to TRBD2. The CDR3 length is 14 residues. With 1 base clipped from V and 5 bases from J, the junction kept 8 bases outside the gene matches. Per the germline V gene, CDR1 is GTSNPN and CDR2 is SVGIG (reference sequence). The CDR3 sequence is CAWSDGGRAHEQYF. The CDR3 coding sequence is TGTGCCTGGAGTGACGGCGGGAGAGCCCACGAGCAGTACTTC.

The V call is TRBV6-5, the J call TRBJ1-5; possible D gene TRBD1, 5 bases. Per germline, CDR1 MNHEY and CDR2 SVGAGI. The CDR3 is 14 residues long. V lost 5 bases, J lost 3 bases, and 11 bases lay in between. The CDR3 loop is CASSEWGYNQPQHF. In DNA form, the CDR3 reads TGTGCCAGCAGTGAGTGGGGGTACAATCAGCCCCAGCATTTT.

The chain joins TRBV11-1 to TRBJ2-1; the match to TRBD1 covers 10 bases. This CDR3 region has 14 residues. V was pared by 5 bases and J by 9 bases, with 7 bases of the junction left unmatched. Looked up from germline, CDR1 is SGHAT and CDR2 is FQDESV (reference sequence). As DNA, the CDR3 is TGTGCCAGCAGCACCGGGACAGGGGTTTCTGAGCAGTTCTTC. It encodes CASSTGTGVSEQFF.

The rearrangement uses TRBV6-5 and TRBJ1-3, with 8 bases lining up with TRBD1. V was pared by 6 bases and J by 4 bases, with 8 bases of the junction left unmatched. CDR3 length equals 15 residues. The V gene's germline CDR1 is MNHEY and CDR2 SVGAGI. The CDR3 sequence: CASRPDRGAGNTIYF. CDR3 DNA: TGTGCCAGCAGGCCAGACAGGGGCGCGGGAAACACCATATATTTT.

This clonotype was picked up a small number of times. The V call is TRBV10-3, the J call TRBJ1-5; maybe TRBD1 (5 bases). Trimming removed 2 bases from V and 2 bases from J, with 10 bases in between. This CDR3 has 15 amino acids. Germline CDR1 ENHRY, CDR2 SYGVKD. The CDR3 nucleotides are TGTGCCATCAGTGAGGACAGTCTCGGCAATCAGCCCCAGCATTTT. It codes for CAISEDSLGNQPQHF.

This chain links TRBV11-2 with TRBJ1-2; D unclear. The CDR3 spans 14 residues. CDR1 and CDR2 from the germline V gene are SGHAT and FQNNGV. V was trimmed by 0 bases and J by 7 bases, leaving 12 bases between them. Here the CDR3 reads CASSLDRAVGGYTF. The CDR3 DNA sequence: TGTGCCAGCAGCTTAGATCGAGCAGTGGGTGGCTACACCTTC. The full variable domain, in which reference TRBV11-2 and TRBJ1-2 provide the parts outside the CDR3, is EAGVAQSPRYKIIEKRQSVAFWCNPISGHATLYWYQQILGQGPKLLIQFQNNGVVDDSQLPKDRFSAERLKGVDSTLKIQPAKLEDSAVYLCASSLDRAVGGYTFGSGTRLTVV.

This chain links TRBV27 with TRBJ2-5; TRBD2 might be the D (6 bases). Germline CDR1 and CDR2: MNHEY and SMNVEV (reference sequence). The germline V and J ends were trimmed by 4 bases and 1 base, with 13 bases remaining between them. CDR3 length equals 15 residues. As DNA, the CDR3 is TGTGCCAGCAGTTCCCTCCGGGACTTCCAAGAGACCCAGTACTTC. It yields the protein CASSSLRDFQETQYF.

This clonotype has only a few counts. The CDR3 sequence is CASSPGLASYEQYF. CDR3 DNA sequence: TGCGCCAGCAGCCCGGGACTAGCGAGCTACGAGCAGTACTTC. This chain joins TRBV4-3 and TRBJ2-7; 10 nucleotides match TRBD2. Germline V lookup: CDR1 LGHNA, CDR2 YSLEER. This CDR3 is 14 amino acids long. The V segment lost 4 bases and the J segment 3 bases; nucleotides outside the gene matches: 3.

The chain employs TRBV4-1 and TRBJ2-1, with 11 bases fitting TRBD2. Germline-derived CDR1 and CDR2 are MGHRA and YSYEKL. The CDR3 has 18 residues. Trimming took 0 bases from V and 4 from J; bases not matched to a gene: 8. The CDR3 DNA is TGCGCCAGCAGCCAAGACATTACTAGCGGGAGCCTATACAATGAGCAGTTCTTC. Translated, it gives CASSQDITSGSLYNEQFF.